This TCR beta chain was observed in a study of T cell responses to AZD1222 COVID-19 vaccine. For this clone: Its antigen is still unknown.

Measured with immunoSEQ multiplex PCR; TCRdb has only the in-frame clones, and not every one. Among about 120,000 clones listed, about nine tenths were seen once. Study-wide points: Vaccine-related CD4 TCRs covered spike, predominating at 160-218 and 743-854.

The V gene's germline CDR1 is MGHRA and CDR2 YSYEKL. The V end lost 0 bases, the J end lost 1 base, and 18 bases lay between the germline ends. The CDR3 extends over 18 amino acids. The V and J genes are TRBV4-1 and TRBJ2-5; D ambiguous. The sample was peripheral blood, taken 28 days after the second dose of the MenACWY control vaccine. The source is an adult who received the MenACWY meningococcal vaccine as a control. CDR3 DNA: TGCGCCAGCAGCCAAGATTCTATTCGCGTTTCGGGCCAAGAGACCCAGTACTTC. Residues: CASSQDSIRVSGQETQYF.